Listed here are 14 T cell receptor beta chains from one sample, sequenced in a study of regulatory T cells in long-lasting Graves disease (dated by TCRdb to the early 2020s). Library generation was performed with multiplex PCR. For sequencing, an Illumina HiSeq 4000 was employed. TCR beta libraries were built with iRepertoire HTBI primers and Arm-PCR amplification of CDR3 regions. TCRdb's own reprocessing of the public reads used fastp at Q25 and MiXCR and kept productive beta chains. Rows are unified per CDR3 protein, each entry keeping the most common DNA and genes. For this sample the table gives about 620,000 distinct CDR3 sequences, of which approximately 15% were detected only once. The ten largest account for around a sixth of the sample. The time point tag for this specimen amounts to: newly diagnosed GD, antithyroid drugs for less than 3 months. For both TCR sequencing and RNA sequencing, RNA was extracted from PBMCs using TRIzol.

The sample also formed part of further work on T cells in Graves' hyperthyroidism and ophthalmopathy.

The sample was peripheral blood mononuclear cells (PBMCs), taken at new diagnosis, from a patient treated with antithyroid drugs. Receptors were obtained from a woman aged 25 to 45 with Graves disease. Donor details come from another sample of the same person, matched by shared clones.

This clonotype was observed many times. The V and J genes are TRBV28 and TRBJ2-5; 7 nucleotides line up with TRBD1. Unmatched junction bases numbered 6, after V lost 6 bases and J lost 5 bases. This CDR3 contains 13 residues. CDR1 is MDHEN and CDR2 is SYDVKM in the germline V gene. In DNA form, the CDR3 reads TGTGCCAGCAGCCCGACAGGGTTTGAGACCCAGTACTTC. Its translation is CASSPTGFETQYF.

Ten or more counts support this clonotype. J is TRBJ1-4 and V is TRBV28; D is unclear. Trimming removed 7 bases from V and 8 bases from J, with 11 bases in between. This CDR3 contains 12 residues. Germline V gene lookup returns CDR1 MDHEN and CDR2 SYDVKM. The DNA of the CDR3 is TGTGCCAGCAAACAAACTTCGGAAAAACTGTTTTTT. The encoded protein is CASKQTSEKLFF.

The table lists this clonotype with many counts. The rearrangement joins TRBV7-9 to TRBJ2-7; no reliable D call. V was clipped by 5 bases and J by 5 bases, with 16 bases between them. The CDR3 covers 14 residues. Per germline, CDR1 SEHNR and CDR2 FQNEAQ (reference sequence). CDR3 DNA: TGTGCCAGCAGCCCCGATAGGCTGTCCCACGAGCAGTACTTC. Its protein product is CASSPDRLSHEQYF.

This clonotype was observed at least ten times. In nucleotides, the CDR3 is TGTGCCAGCAGTGAATGGACGCCGCGGCCCGTCACCGGGGAGCTGTTTTTT. Encoded protein: CASSEWTPRPVTGELFF. J is TRBJ2-2 and V is TRBV2; D gene uncertain. From germline, CDR1 is SNHLY and CDR2 FYNNEI. This CDR3 is built from 17 residues. V lost 2 bases and J lost 4, with 17 bases in between.

The chain has TRBV20-1 and TRBJ2-3, with D perhaps matching TRBD2 (6 bases). This CDR3 comprises 13 residues. CDR1 and CDR2 from the germline V gene are DFQATT and SNEGSKA (reference sequence). CDR3 protein: CRPGRGTTDTQYF. CDR3 nucleotides: TGCAGACCGGGACGGGGGACCACAGATACGCAGTATTTT.

The rearrangement links TRBV30 to TRBJ1-4, with 8 nucleotides matching TRBD1. CDR1 and CDR2 from the germline V gene are GTSNPN and SVGIG (reference sequence). The V segment lost 8 bases and the J segment 6 bases; nucleotides outside the gene matches: 5. This CDR3 region has 12 residues. This chain's CDR3 is CAASGQDEKLFF. The CDR3 nucleotides are TGTGCCGCGTCGGGACAGGATGAAAAACTGTTTTTT.

This clonotype was detected ten times or more. The CDR3 region has the DNA TGTGCCAGCTTGGGGGGAGGGCCCCCGCACTCCTACGAGCAGTACTTC. This gives the protein CASLGGGPPHSYEQYF. The chain is built from TRBV28 and TRBJ2-7; 7 positions match TRBD2. With V trimmed by 8 bases and J by 0 bases, 13 bases remained unmatched. The CDR3 covers 16 residues. Germline loops: CDR1 MDHEN, CDR2 SYDVKM.

This clonotype was picked up many times. J is TRBJ1-5 and V is TRBV2, with unresolved D. The CDR3 covers 13 residues. Trimming took 5 bases from V and 6 from J, leaving 11 bases between them. The germline CDR1 and CDR2 sequences are SNHLY and FYNNEI. Written as DNA, the CDR3 is TGTGCCAGCAGTAAGGGTGGTGGTCAGCCCCAGCATTTT. Amino acids: CASSKGGGQPQHF.

This clonotype has a handful of counts. The gene calls are TRBV5-1 and TRBJ1-2, with a possible D match to TRBD1 (6 bases). Germline V CDR1 and CDR2: SGHRS, YFSETQ. The CDR3 length is 15 residues. Deletions cut 0 bases from V and 5 bases from J, with 14 bases between. The CDR3 loop reads CASSLASGGSYGYTF. The CDR3 nucleotides are TGCGCCAGCAGCTTGGCGTCCGGGGGCAGTTATGGCTACACCTTC.

This clonotype was seen more than once but under ten times. The chain uses TRBV19 and TRBJ1-6; a possible D gene is TRBD1 (5 bases). CDR3 size: 13 residues. The germline V and J ends were trimmed by 6 bases and 11 bases, with 14 bases remaining between them. The germline V gene has CDR1 LNHDA and CDR2 SQIVND (reference sequence). The DNA of the CDR3 is TGTGCCAGTAGGGCAGACAGTCAAGCACCCCTCCACTTT. Translated, it gives CASRADSQAPLHF.

V and J are TRBV20-1 and TRBJ1-2; TRBD1 matches 8 bases. The CDR3 runs 14 residues. The ends lost 4 bases at V and 2 bases at J; junction bases unmatched: 6. The V gene's germline CDR1 is DFQATT and CDR2 SNEGSKA (reference sequence). In nucleotides, the CDR3 is TGCAGTGCTACAACAGGGGGAAGAAACTATGGCTACACCTTC. It is translated as CSATTGGRNYGYTF.

This clonotype was seen a few times. CDR3 coding DNA: TGTGCCAGCAGTGAATACGGGAGCTCCTACAATGAGCAGTTCTTC. Protein sequence: CASSEYGSSYNEQFF. This chain uses TRBV6-1 with TRBJ2-1; perhaps TRBD2 as D (6 bases). V lost 2 bases, J lost 0 bases, and 8 bases lay in between. This CDR3 comprises 15 residues. Germline V gives CDR1 MNHNS, CDR2 SASEGT.

This clonotype was counted only a few times. This chain connects TRBV6-5 to TRBJ2-3; the match to TRBD1 covers 10 bases. The CDR3 length is 15 residues. V shed 2 bases and J 2 bases; nucleotides not matched to a gene: 1. From germline, CDR1 is MNHEY and CDR2 SVGAGI. The CDR3 DNA sequence: TGTGCCAGCAGTTACGGGACAGGGGACACAGATACGCAGTATTTT. This translates into CASSYGTGDTDTQYF.

With respect to this clonotype: This may be a read error: a much more frequent sequence differs by one nucleotide. The V call is TRBV2, the J call TRBJ1-1; TRBD1 matches 7 bases. The CDR3 runs to 14 residues. The J segment lost 10 bases and the V segment lost 6 bases, leaving 14 bases of the junction unmatched. Germline V gene lookup returns CDR1 SNHLY and CDR2 FYNNEI. As DNA, the CDR3 is TGTGCCAGCAGCCTGCAACAGGGGCGGTATGGAGCTTTCTTT. It is translated as CASSLQQGRYGAFF.